The 15 T cell receptor beta chains presented below share a single source sample, sequenced in a study of beta chain features in type 1 diabetes. The authors reverse transcribed all of the isolated RNA, so sequencing captured expressed TCRB transcripts. Using immunoSEQ multiplex PCR, the repertoire was profiled, and TCRdb retains in-frame clones only, with some absent. This table holds almost 350,000 clones, approximately 9.7% found once. Their antigen targets remain unknown. General study points: For Type 1 diabetes patients, all four CD4+ subsets carried TCRB CDR3s that were moderately but significantly shorter.

The specimen was central memory CD4+ T cells from blood. The receptors were gathered from a man aged 25-45 years with type 1 diabetes.

This sequence joins TRBV5-6 and TRBJ2-5, with 11 bases matching TRBD2. J was trimmed by 3 bases and V by 3 bases; bases with no gene match: 4. In germline, CDR1 is SGHDT, CDR2 YYEEEE. The CDR3 loop spans 15 amino acids. DNA for the CDR3: TGTGCCAGCAGCTCACCGGGACTAGCGGAAGAGACCCAGTACTTC. Protein: CASSSPGLAEETQYF. Looking up the rest from reference TRBV5-6 and TRBJ2-5 gives the full variable domain: DAGVTQSPTHLIKTRGQQVTLRCSPKSGHDTVSWYQQALGQGPQFIFQYYEEEERQRGNFPDRFSGHQFPNYSSELNVNALLLGDSALYLCASSSPGLAEETQYFGPGTRLLVL.

This clone has just a few counts. The chain links TRBV13 to TRBJ2-5; D remains ambiguous. CDR3 length equals 13 residues. V was clipped by 5 bases and J by 7 bases, with 14 bases between them. Germline V gene sequence: CDR1 PRHDT, CDR2 FYEKMQ (reference sequence). The CDR3 is CASSPPERLTQYF. The CDR3 nucleotides read TGTGCCAGCAGCCCCCCAGAAAGGTTGACCCAGTACTTC.

The chain is built from TRBV7-2 and TRBJ2-7; 9 bases fit TRBD1. CDR1 is SGHTA and CDR2 is FQGNSA in the germline V gene. This CDR3 has 15 amino acids. V trimming: 6 bases; J trimming: 2 bases; junction bases outside the gene matches: 8. For the CDR3, the DNA is TGTGCCAGCAGTCAAGCCGACAGGGGGGCCTACGAGCAGTACTTC. This encodes CASSQADRGAYEQYF.

Written as DNA, the CDR3 is TGTGCCAGCAGCTTTTCCGCACAGGCAATGCTTCAAGAGACCCAGTACTTC. It encodes CASSFSAQAMLQETQYF. V and J are TRBV7-7 and TRBJ2-5, with D tentatively TRBD1 (5 bases). The CDR3 contains 17 residues. Germline V gene data show CDR1 as SSHAT and CDR2 as FNYEAQ (reference sequence). Trimming cost V 3 bases and J 2 bases, with 19 bases left between them.

This sequence joins TRBV2 and TRBJ1-1; the D gene is possibly TRBD1 (6 bases). Trimming left V 6 bases short and J 0 bases short, with 14 bases between. CDR1 and CDR2 (germline): SNHLY, FYNNEI. The length of the CDR3 is 15 residues. CDR3 in DNA: TGTGCCAGCAGCCCGGTGGACAGTATGAACACTGAAGCTTTCTTT. Its protein is CASSPVDSMNTEAFF.

The rearrangement uses TRBV7-9 and TRBJ2-7; TRBD1 aligns across 10 bases. The CDR3 has 15 amino acids. Looked up from germline, CDR1 is SEHNR and CDR2 is FQNEAQ (reference sequence). Unmatched junction bases numbered 4, after V lost 5 bases and J lost 0 bases. CDR3 sequence (DNA): TGTGCCAGCAGCCCCGGGACAGGGGTCTCCTACGAGCAGTACTTC. As protein: CASSPGTGVSYEQYF.

This clone was observed a few times. In nucleotides, the CDR3 is TGCGCCAGCAGCCAAGATTATTACTCGGGACAGGGTGTCTACGAGCAGTACTTC. It is translated as CASSQDYYSGQGVYEQYF. The chain has TRBV4-3 and TRBJ2-7; 9 nucleotides match TRBD1. The ends lost 0 bases at V and 3 bases at J; junction bases unmatched: 12. This CDR3 contains 18 residues. The germline V gene encodes CDR1 LGHNA and CDR2 YSLEER.

The J gene is TRBJ2-5, the V gene TRBV5-1; 9 bases fit TRBD2. Germline assignment: CDR1 SGHRS and CDR2 YFSETQ. The CDR3 contains 16 residues. J lost 2 bases, V lost 0 bases, and 5 bases had no gene match. CDR3 coding DNA: TGCGCCAGCAGCTTGGCTAGCGGGGCGCTTCAAGAGACCCAGTACTTC. Translating gives CASSLASGALQETQYF.

This clone appeared a few times. The gene calls are TRBV18 and TRBJ2-3; TRBD1 aligns across 11 bases. Germline loops: CDR1 KGHSH, CDR2 LQKENI. The CDR3 extends over 18 amino acids. V shed 3 bases and J 2 bases; nucleotides not matched to a gene: 10. DNA for the CDR3: TGTGCCAGCTCACCGTGGACAGGGGGCGCGGGCCACACAGATACGCAGTATTTT. Amino acids: CASSPWTGGAGHTDTQYF.

The genes are TRBV20-1 and TRBJ1-1, with D perhaps TRBD1 (6 bases). This CDR3 spans 11 amino acids. The germline V and J ends were trimmed by 5 bases and 8 bases, with 12 bases remaining between them. Germline-derived CDR1 and CDR2 are DFQATT and SNEGSKA (reference sequence). This CDR3 is CSAVRTEEAFF. The CDR3 DNA is TGCAGTGCTGTTCGGACAGAAGAAGCTTTCTTT.

This clone turned up a few times. The chain recombines TRBV10-2 with TRBJ2-3; no clear D gene. V gave up 6 bases and J gave up 6 bases, with 13 bases separating them. The CDR3 has 13 amino acids. The germline V gene has CDR1 WSHSY and CDR2 SAAADI. CDR3 region: CASRGNWRDTQYF. In DNA form, the CDR3 reads TGCGCCAGCAGGGGTAACTGGCGCGATACGCAGTATTTT.

The chain carries TRBV4-3 and TRBJ1-3; no reliable D call. V lost 0 bases and J lost 2, with 17 bases in between. Germline CDR1 LGHNA, CDR2 YSLEER. CDR3 length: 18 residues. CDR3 sequence (DNA): TGCGCCAGCAGCCAAGATATTGAGGTCTCCAGGCCTGGAAACACCATATATTTT. Translation gives CASSQDIEVSRPGNTIYF.

CDR3 bases: TGTGCCAGTAGTATGGAACGGGGGTTAGAGCAGTTCTTC. Its protein is CASSMERGLEQFF. The rearrangement links TRBV19 to TRBJ2-1, with a weak D call TRBD2 (6 bases). Trimming removed 3 bases from V and 10 bases from J, with 13 bases in between. This CDR3 spans 13 amino acids. Germline-derived CDR1 and CDR2 are LNHDA and SQIVND (reference sequence).

This clone was seen a handful of times. The genes are TRBV4-3 and TRBJ1-1, with a possible D match to TRBD1 (6 bases). The CDR3 is 15 residues long. Germline V CDR1 and CDR2: LGHNA, YSLEER. The V end lost 4 bases, the J end lost 3 bases, and 15 bases lay between the germline ends. This CDR3 reads CASSLVGAGDTEAFF. CDR3 nucleotides: TGCGCCAGCAGCCTGGTGGGGGCGGGAGACACTGAAGCTTTCTTT.

V and J are TRBV5-6 and TRBJ1-2; D gene ambiguous. The V and J ends lost 1 base and 12 bases respectively, with 19 bases between them. The CDR3 sequence is 14 residues long. Germline-derived CDR1 and CDR2 are SGHDT and YYEEEE. CDR3 amino acids: CASSLRPDAPIHTF. CDR3 nucleotides: TGTGCCAGCAGCTTGAGGCCAGACGCCCCTATCCACACCTTC.